One TCR beta chain is described in this entry. One end of the junction fails to match germline, which may point to a read error. This CDR3 region has 18 residues. CDR1 is MDHEN, CDR2 SYDVKM, per germline. The sample belongs to a study of tumor and adjacent non-tumor tissue in lung cancer. This sample's RNA came from whole unsorted tissue. The normal lung tissue was taken more than 3 cm from the tumor edge. A modified ARM-PCR protocol with three rounds of nested PCR amplified TCRbeta. A single record per CDR3 protein comes from TCRdb applying MiXCR to the multiplex PCR reads. The profile shows more than 45,000 distinct CDR3 sequences, roughly 60% of them singletons.

Sequencing was done on a sample of distant non-tumor lung tissue. The sequence was obtained from a woman aged 70 to 79 with non-small cell lung cancer. The chain combines TRBV28 with TRBJ2-1, with 11 bases aligning to TRBD2. The CDR3 is CASSGGSGRGSSYNEQFF. CDR3 nucleotides: TGTGCCAGCAGTGGGGGTAGCGGGAGGGGGAGCTCCTATAATGAGCAGTTCTTC.